This T cell receptor beta chain is from a study of cytomegalovirus exposure and HLA in healthy donors. Overall study context: The roughly 110 validation repertoires were reported in a later analysis to have been generated on the same platform as the roughly 720 first-cohort repertoires. General observations from the study: Specific recognition of CMV antigens was confirmed in vitro for a few chains (all CMV-associated).

The method was immunoSEQ multiplex PCR; TCRdb's version includes in-frame clones alone and lacks a portion of them. The sample holds about 120,000 clones, roughly nine tenths seen once. The CDR3 is made up of 13 amino acids. Germline CDR1 reads MNHEY; CDR2 reads SVGAGI. Losses at the gene ends were 6 bases for V and 3 bases for J; bases not matched to a gene: 1. In the case of this clone: Antigen: not known.

This TCR was sampled from a woman under 30 in good health and CMV-seronegative. This chain uses TRBV6-5 with TRBJ2-7; TRBD2 aligns across 11 bases. The sequenced material came from PBMCs. CDR3: CASRGLADYEQYF. CDR3 DNA sequence: TGTGCCAGCAGGGGACTAGCGGACTACGAGCAGTACTTC.